The clone carrying this TCR beta chain was seen only once. The ends were cut back, 5 bases at V and 2 bases at J, with 10 bases in the middle. Germline-derived CDR1 and CDR2 are SEHNR and FQNEAQ (reference sequence). This CDR3 is built from 14 residues. The data were obtained in a study of T cell clones after liver transplantation. The protocol was immunoSEQ multiplex PCR, while the TCRdb copy is restricted to in-frame clones and leaves out a portion. The table has 31,000 or so clones, around 94% seen once; the top ten hold roughly a quarter. CD3+CD4+ and CD3+CD8+ cells were FACS-sorted from thawed unstimulated PBMCs.

Here the sequenced sample was CD8+ T cells from blood, taken 12 months after liver transplant. This TCR came from a human patient who received a liver transplant. Some T cells may be graft donor cells. This chain connects TRBV7-9 to TRBJ1-3; possible D gene TRBD1, 5 bases. The CDR3 DNA sequence: TGTGCCAGCAGCCTGTCAGGGACTGGAAACACCATATATTTT. Translating it yields CASSLSGTGNTIYF.